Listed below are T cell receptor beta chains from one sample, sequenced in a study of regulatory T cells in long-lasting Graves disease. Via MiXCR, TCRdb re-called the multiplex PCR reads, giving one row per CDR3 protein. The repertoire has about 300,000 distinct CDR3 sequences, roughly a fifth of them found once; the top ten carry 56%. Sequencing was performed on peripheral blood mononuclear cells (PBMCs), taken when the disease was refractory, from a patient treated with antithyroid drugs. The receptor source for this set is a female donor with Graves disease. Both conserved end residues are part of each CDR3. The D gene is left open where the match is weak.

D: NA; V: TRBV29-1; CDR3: CSVVVLRGNYEQYF
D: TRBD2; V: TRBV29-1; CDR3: CSVEVGASGYYEQYF
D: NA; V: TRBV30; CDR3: CAWSVGGNEQYF
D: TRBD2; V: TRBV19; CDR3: CASSKAKLAQNEQFF
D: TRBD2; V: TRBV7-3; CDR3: CASSSSGRPYEQYF
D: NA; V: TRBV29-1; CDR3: CSVGQDYEQYF
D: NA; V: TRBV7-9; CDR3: CASSLAGTRSGELFF
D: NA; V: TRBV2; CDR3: CASSFDDEQYF
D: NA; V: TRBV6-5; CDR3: CASSYSRQDNSNQPQHF
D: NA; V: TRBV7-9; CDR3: CASSLYQLKTQYF
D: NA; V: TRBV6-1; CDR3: CASGTGYQETQYF
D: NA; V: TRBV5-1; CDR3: CASSFTGNTGELFF
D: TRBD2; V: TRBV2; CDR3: CASSVTSGGDEQFF
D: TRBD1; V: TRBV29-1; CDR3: CSLLARTGAWETQYF
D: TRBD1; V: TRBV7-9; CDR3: CASSGRDRGTYEQYF
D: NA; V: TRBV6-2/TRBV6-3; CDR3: CASLARGNTEAFF
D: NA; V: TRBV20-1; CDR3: CSAPMLAEAFF
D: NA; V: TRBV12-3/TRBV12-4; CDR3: CASSTEGPLIGQYF
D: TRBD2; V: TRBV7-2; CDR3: CASSPAGVADTGELFF
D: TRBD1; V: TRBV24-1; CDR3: CATTGQGATEAFF
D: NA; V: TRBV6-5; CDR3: CASSYSAGPDQPQHF
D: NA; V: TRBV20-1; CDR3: CSAERVARQETQYF
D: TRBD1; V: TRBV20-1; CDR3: CSTGQGQEVTNEQYF
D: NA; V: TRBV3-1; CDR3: CASSQELQHNSPLHF
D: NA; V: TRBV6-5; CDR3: CASSYSKILYDSRNTEAFF
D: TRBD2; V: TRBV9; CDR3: CASSVEGTRSHEQYF
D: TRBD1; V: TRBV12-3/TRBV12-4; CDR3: CASSVTGLNFAAFF
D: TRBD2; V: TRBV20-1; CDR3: CSAELAGGPWTGELFF
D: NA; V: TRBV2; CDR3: CASSENTIGTKEQYF
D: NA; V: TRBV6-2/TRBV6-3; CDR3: CASSRLPGRRGSNYGYTF
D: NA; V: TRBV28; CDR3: CASSRVGDTEAFF
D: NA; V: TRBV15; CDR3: CATSRGDRTGELFF
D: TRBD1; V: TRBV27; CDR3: CASSITTGAETQYF
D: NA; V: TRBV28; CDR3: CASRVNSNQPQHF
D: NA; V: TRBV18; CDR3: CASSPLGGGDEKLFF
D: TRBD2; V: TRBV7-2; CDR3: CASSLAGTSGSSYNEQFF
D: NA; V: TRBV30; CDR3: CARSGYSYEQYF
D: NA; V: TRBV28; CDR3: CASSLIQPQHF
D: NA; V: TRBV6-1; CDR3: CASSGGVPGTGELFF
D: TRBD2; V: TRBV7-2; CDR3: CASSPGLAGGSSNYEQYF
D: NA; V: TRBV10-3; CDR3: CAISEEAVTGELFF
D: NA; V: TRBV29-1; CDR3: CSVEGLDYEQYF
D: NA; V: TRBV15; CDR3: CATSTTTGELFF
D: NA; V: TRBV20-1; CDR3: CSALSSGAWGYTF
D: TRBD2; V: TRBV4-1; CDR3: CASSQSERGLAKNIQYF
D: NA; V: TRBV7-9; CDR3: CASSLHGPYEQYF
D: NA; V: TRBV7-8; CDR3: CASSFRGNYEQYF
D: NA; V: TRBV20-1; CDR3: CSATPGVQKTQYF
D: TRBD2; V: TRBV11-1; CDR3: CASSLGPISGRTKNIQYF
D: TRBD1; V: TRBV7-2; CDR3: CASSLRTGGYTF
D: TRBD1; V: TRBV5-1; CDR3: CASSPGQVSTDTQYF
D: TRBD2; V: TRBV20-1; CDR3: CSAYGTSGARAGELFF
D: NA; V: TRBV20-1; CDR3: CSASEAGLTEAFF
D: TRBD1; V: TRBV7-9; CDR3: CASSLRRDSYFSGANVLTF
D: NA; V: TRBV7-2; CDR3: CASSRQGRFGVVGQAFF
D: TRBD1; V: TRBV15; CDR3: CATSSRRQGNTGELFF
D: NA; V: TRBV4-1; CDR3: CASSQDFFTGDNTEAFF
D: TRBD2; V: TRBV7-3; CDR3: CASSSHPIAGRSYNEQFF
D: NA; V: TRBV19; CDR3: CASSSFGTPTSGANVLTF